Below, one T cell receptor (beta chain) is given with its context. What it binds is unknown. With the Oncomine TCR Beta short-read assay, DNA from cultured CD4+ T cells was sequenced. It was cultured CD4+ T cells from which genomic DNA was extracted. MiXCR, run by TCRdb on the PCR reads, gives a single entry per CDR3 protein. Of around 6,800 distinct CDR3 sequences listed, just under 75% were seen once; the top ten hold around a third. Treatment described: approximately 11-day PBMC culture with coronavirus spike peptide pools or control peptides (ViraFEST assay). Wells contained 1.5 million to 2.5 million PBMCs each, and these were cultured with about 10 IU/ml IL-2 and about 9 ug/ml peptide pools. The data belong to a study of vaccination and CD4 T cells after COVID-19. Turning to the study itself: The stimulating agents, overlapping spike peptides, came from SARS-CoV-2, HCoV-NL63, HCoV-OC43 and HCoV-229E. The study's findings and limits: Early timepoints after natural infection were not analyzed in these convalescent patients.

With V trimmed by 5 bases and J by 3 bases, 2 bases remained unmatched. This CDR3 has 13 residues. CDR1 and CDR2 from the germline V gene are DFQATT and SNEGSKA (reference sequence). The sample comprised CD4+ T cells from blood, cultured in vitro. The chain has TRBV20-1 and TRBJ2-3; 10 nucleotides align to TRBD2. The receptor was isolated from a human donor who had recovered from COVID-19. CDR3 sequence reads: CSAPGLATDTQYF. The DNA for the CDR3 is TGCAGTGCTCCGGGACTAGCGACAGATACGCAGTATTTT.